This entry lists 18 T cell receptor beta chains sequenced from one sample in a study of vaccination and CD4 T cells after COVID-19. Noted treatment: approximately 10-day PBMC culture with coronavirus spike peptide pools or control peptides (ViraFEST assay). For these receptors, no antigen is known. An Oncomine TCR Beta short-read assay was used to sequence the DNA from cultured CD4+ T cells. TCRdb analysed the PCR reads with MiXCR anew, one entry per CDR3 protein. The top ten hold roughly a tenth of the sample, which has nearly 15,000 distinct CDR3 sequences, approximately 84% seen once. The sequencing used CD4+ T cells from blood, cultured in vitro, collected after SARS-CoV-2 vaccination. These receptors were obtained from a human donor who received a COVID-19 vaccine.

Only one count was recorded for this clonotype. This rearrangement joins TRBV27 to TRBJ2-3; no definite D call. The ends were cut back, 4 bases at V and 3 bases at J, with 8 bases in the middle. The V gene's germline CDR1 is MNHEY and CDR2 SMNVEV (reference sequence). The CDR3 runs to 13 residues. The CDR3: CASSSFWTDTQYF. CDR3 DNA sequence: TGTGCCAGCAGTTCTTTCTGGACAGATACGCAGTATTTT.

This CDR3 is CATSDGQPYQPQHF. The CDR3, as DNA: TGTGCCACCAGTGATGGACAGCCCTATCAGCCCCAGCATTTT. The rearrangement links TRBV24-1 to TRBJ1-5; possibly TRBD1 for D (6 bases). The CDR3 consists of 14 residues. V lost 3 bases and J 5 bases, leaving 10 bases between the germline ends. In germline, CDR1 is KGHDR, CDR2 SFDVKD.

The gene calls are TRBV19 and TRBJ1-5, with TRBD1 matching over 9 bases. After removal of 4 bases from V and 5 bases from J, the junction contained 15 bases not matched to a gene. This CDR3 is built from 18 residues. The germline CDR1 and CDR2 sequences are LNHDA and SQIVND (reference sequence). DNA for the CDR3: TGTGCCAGTAGTACGGTACAGGGGGCATTAGCCGGTGATCAGCCCCAGCATTTT. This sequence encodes CASSTVQGALAGDQPQHF.

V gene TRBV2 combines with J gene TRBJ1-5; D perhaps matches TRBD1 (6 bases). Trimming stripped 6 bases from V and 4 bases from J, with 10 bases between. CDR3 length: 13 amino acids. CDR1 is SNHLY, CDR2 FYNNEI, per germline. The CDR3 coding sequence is TGTGCCAGCAGATGGACAGAAAATCAGCCCCAGCATTTT. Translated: CASRWTENQPQHF.

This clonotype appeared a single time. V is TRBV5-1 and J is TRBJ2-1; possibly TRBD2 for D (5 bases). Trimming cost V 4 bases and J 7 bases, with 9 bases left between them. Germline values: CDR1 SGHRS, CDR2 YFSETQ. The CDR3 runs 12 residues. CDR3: CASSPPGNEQFF. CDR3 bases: TGCGCCAGCAGCCCGCCGGGGAATGAGCAGTTCTTC.

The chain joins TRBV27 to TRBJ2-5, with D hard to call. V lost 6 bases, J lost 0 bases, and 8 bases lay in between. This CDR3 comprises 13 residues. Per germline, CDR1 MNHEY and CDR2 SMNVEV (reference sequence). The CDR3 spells CASSSLNQETQYF. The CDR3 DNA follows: TGTGCCAGCAGCTCCTTGAACCAAGAGACCCAGTACTTC.

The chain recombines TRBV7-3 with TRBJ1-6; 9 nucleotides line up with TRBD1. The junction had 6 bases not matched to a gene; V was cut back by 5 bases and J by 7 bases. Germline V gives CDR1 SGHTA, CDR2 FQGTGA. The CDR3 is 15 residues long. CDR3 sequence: CASSQRQGGNSPLHF. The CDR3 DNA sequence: TGTGCCAGCAGCCAAAGACAGGGGGGGAATTCACCCCTCCACTTT.

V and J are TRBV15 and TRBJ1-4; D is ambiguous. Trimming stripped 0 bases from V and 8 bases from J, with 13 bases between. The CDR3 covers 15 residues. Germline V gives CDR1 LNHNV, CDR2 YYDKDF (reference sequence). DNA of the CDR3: TGTGCCACCAGCAGAGATTACGGTAGACTCGAAAAACTGTTTTTT. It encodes CATSRDYGRLEKLFF.

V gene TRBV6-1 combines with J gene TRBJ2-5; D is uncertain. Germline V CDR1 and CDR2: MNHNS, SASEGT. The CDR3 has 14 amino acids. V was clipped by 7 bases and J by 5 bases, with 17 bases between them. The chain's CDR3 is CASTPQGHGETQYF. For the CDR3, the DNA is TGTGCCAGCACCCCTCAAGGGCACGGGGAGACCCAGTACTTC.

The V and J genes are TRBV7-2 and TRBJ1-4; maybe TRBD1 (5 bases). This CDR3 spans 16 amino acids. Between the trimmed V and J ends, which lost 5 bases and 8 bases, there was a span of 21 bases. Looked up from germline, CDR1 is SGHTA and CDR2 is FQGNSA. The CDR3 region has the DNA TGTGCCAGCAGCCCCCAAAATCGGGGCTGGAGGGAAAAACTGTTTTTT. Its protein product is CASSPQNRGWREKLFF.

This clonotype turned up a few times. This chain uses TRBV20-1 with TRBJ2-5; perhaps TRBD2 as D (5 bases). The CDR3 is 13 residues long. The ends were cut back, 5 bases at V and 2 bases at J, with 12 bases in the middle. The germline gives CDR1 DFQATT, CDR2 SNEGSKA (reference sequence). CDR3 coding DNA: TGCAGTGCTTACCCGGGGAAACAAGAGACCCAGTACTTC. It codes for CSAYPGKQETQYF.

The CDR3 region has the DNA TGTGCCACCAGTAAGGGTCACAGCGGGGCCGAGCAGTACTTC. Encoded protein: CATSKGHSGAEQYF. The chain employs TRBV24-1 and TRBJ2-7; 7 nucleotides match TRBD2. The length of the CDR3 is 14 residues. The ends lost 6 bases at V and 6 bases at J; junction bases unmatched: 10. Looked up from germline, CDR1 is KGHDR and CDR2 is SFDVKD.

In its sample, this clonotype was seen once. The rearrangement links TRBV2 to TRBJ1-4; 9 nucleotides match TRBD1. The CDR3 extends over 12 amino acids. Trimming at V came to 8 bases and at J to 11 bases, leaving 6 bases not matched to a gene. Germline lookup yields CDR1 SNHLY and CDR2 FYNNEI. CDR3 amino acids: CASEAGTGKLFF. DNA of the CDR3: TGTGCCAGCGAAGCTGGGACAGGGAAACTGTTTTTT.

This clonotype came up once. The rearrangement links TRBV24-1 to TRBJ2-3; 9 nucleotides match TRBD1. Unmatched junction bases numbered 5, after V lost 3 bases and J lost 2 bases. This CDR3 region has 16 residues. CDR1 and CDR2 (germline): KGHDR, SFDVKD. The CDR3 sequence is CATSDPGQGTTDTQYF. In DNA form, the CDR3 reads TGTGCCACCAGTGATCCCGGACAGGGGACCACAGATACGCAGTATTTT.

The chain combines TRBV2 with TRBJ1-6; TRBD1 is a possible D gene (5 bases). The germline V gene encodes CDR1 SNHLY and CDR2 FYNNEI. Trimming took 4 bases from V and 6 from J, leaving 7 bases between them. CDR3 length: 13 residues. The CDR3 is CASSGGFNSPLHF. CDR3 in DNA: TGTGCCAGCAGTGGGGGGTTTAATTCACCCCTCCACTTT.

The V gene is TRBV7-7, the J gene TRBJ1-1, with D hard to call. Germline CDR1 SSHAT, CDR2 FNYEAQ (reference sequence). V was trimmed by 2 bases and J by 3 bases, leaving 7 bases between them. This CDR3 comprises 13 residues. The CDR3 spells CASSLSRDTEAFF. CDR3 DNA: TGTGCCAGCAGCTTATCTAGGGACACTGAAGCTTTCTTT. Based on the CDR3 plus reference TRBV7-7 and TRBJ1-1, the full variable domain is GAGVSQSPRYKVTKRGQDVTLRCDPISSHATLYWYQQALGQGPEFLTYFNYEAQPDKSGLPSDRFSAERPEGSISTLTIQRTEQRDSAMYRCASSLSRDTEAFFGQGTRLTVV.

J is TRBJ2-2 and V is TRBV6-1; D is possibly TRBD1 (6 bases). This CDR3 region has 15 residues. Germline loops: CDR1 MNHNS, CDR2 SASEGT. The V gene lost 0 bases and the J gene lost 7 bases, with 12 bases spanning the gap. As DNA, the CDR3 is TGTGCCAGCAGTGAAGCCACAGGGTTCGGCGGGGAGCTGTTTTTT. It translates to CASSEATGFGGELFF.

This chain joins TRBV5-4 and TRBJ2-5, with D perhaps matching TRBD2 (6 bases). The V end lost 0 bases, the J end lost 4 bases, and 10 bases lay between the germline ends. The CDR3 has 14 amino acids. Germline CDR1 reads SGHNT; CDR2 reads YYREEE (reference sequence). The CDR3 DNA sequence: TGTGCCAGCAGCTTGGCCGGGGGAGGAGAGACCCAGTACTTC. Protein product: CASSLAGGGETQYF. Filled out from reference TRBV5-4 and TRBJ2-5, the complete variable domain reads ETGVTQSPTHLIKTRGQQVTLRCSSQSGHNTVSWYQQALGQGPQFIFQYYREEENGRGNFPPRFSGLQFPNYSSELNVNALELDDSALYLCASSLAGGGETQYFGPGTRLLVL.